The 6 T cell receptor beta chains below were found in one sample sequenced in a study of T cell repertoires in ileal Crohn's disease. TCRdb's copy holds only in-frame clones and misses some; the assay was immunoSEQ multiplex PCR. This table holds 13,000 or so clones, roughly 71% found once. Noted time point: neoterminal ileum biopsy at postoperative endoscopy, about 6 months after surgery. The sample was ileal tissue. The receptor set was obtained from an adult with Crohn's disease.

The chain links TRBV7-8 to TRBJ1-2, with TRBD1 matching over 8 bases. Losses at the gene ends were 5 bases for V and 2 bases for J; bases not matched to a gene: 7. The CDR3 contains 15 residues. The V gene's germline CDR1 is SGHVS and CDR2 FQNEAQ. CDR3 amino acids: CASSIQGAGNYGYTF. The DNA for the CDR3 is TGTGCCAGCAGCATTCAGGGGGCGGGAAACTATGGCTACACCTTC.

CDR3 region: CASSSPTGGEETQYF. CDR3 bases: TGTGCCAGCAGCTCACCCACGGGGGGAGAAGAGACCCAGTACTTC. The chain uses TRBV7-2 and TRBJ2-5; 7 bases match TRBD2. This CDR3 contains 15 residues. V gave up 4 bases and J gave up 3 bases; unmatched junction bases: 8. The germline gives CDR1 SGHTA, CDR2 FQGNSA.

In its sample, this clone was seen a few times. The chain has TRBV9 and TRBJ2-2, with a weak D call TRBD2 (5 bases). This CDR3 is built from 15 residues. CDR1 and CDR2 (germline): SGDLS, YYNGEE. V lost 4 bases and J 9 bases, leaving 19 bases between the germline ends. CDR3 amino acids: CASSPEDYSSRELFF. The CDR3 nucleotides are TGTGCCAGCAGCCCCGAAGACTACTCATCCCGGGAGCTGTTTTTT.

The rearrangement joins TRBV15 to TRBJ2-5, with a weak D call TRBD2 (6 bases). Germline-derived CDR1 and CDR2 are LNHNV and YYDKDF (reference sequence). This CDR3 is 14 amino acids long. V dropped 5 bases and J dropped 5 bases, with 15 bases sitting between them. CDR3 in DNA: TGTGCCACCAGCCTTCTGGCGGGGCATGAGACCCAGTACTTC. Amino acids: CATSLLAGHETQYF.

The chain carries TRBV6-6 and TRBJ2-7, with TRBD2 identical over 8 bases. J gave up 4 bases and V 7 bases, and 12 bases lay outside the gene matches. This CDR3 spans 15 amino acids. The germline gives CDR1 MNHNY, CDR2 SVGAGI (reference sequence). The CDR3 DNA reads as TGTGCCAGCACCGATCAAACCGGGACTAGGTACGAGCAGTACTTC. It translates to CASTDQTGTRYEQYF.

The sample holds a few counts of this clone. The junction differs from germline at one of its ends, possibly a read error. CDR3 loop: CARRGGTEAFF. The CDR3 region has the DNA TGTGCCCGGAGGGGGGGCACTGAAGCTTTCTTT. The rearrangement uses TRBV30 and TRBJ1-1; TRBD1 might be the D (6 bases). The CDR3 runs 11 residues. CDR1 GTSNPN and CDR2 SVGIG come from the germline V gene (reference sequence).